One and the same sample provided the 24 T cell receptor beta chains below, sequenced in a study of post-analysis software for immune sequencing data. TCR beta cDNA libraries had unique molecular identifiers. TCRdb recomputed calls from the PCR reads with MiXCR, one row per CDR3 protein. Found here are roughly 620,000 distinct CDR3 sequences, 44% of them singletons; the top ten hold approximately 1.7%. Antigens of these TCRs are unknown. Findings and limits, study-wide: Included in a set of about 5 TRBV segments more frequent in patients than controls were TRBV5-6, TRBV5-1 and TRBV20-1.

Sequencing used blood. These receptors were taken from a girl aged 10-17 years with multiple sclerosis.

V usage is TRBV4-3 and J usage is TRBJ2-5; TRBD2 agrees at 8 bases. CDR3 length: 17 amino acids. Germline V CDR1 and CDR2: LGHNA, YSLEER. With 1 base clipped from V and 4 bases from J, the junction kept 11 bases outside the gene matches. CDR3 sequence: CASSQGFLSGGLETQYF. The DNA of the CDR3 is TGCGCCAGCAGCCAAGGTTTCCTGTCGGGAGGGTTAGAGACCCAGTACTTC.

This clonotype was recorded a few times. J is TRBJ1-2 and V is TRBV7-2, with 10 nucleotides matching TRBD1. V lost 5 bases, J lost 3 bases, and 6 bases stayed unmatched. CDR3 length: 15 residues. Germline CDR1 SGHTA, CDR2 FQGNSA. CDR3 in amino acids: CASSRDRGRDYGYTF. CDR3 sequence (DNA): TGTGCCAGCAGCCGTGACAGGGGGCGGGACTATGGCTACACCTTC.

This clonotype was observed a handful of times. The V call is TRBV7-3, the J call TRBJ2-4; possible D gene TRBD1, 5 bases. The CDR3 length is 16 residues. The germline gives CDR1 SGHTA, CDR2 FQGTGA. The V and J ends lost 2 bases and 0 bases respectively, with 11 bases between them. CDR3: CASSLGPDRAKNIQYF. Written as DNA, the CDR3 is TGTGCCAGCAGCTTAGGACCCGACAGAGCCAAAAACATTCAGTACTTC.

This chain connects TRBV27 to TRBJ1-1, with no clear D. This CDR3 has 16 residues. V was clipped by 2 bases and J by 4 bases, with 17 bases between them. Germline V gene data show CDR1 as MNHEY and CDR2 as SMNVEV (reference sequence). The CDR3 loop is CASSLEASWVATEAFF. The CDR3 nucleotides read TGTGCCAGCAGTTTAGAGGCCTCTTGGGTGGCCACTGAAGCTTTCTTT.

This clonotype was observed a handful of times. CDR3 sequence reads: CASSVDPAGALYEQYF. Here the CDR3 DNA reads TGTGCCAGCAGCGTAGATCCCGCAGGGGCCCTCTACGAGCAGTACTTC. The V call is TRBV7-2, the J call TRBJ2-7, with D possibly matching TRBD1 (6 bases). The CDR3 spans 16 residues. CDR1 is SGHTA and CDR2 is FQGNSA in the germline V gene. V was clipped by 5 bases and J by 3 bases, with 20 bases between them.

This clonotype was seen a few times. This chain uses TRBV5-1 with TRBJ2-1, with D possibly TRBD2 on 6 matching bases. Trimming shortened V by 4 bases and J by 4 bases, and 12 bases separated the two germline ends. The CDR3 contains 14 residues. In germline, CDR1 is SGHRS, CDR2 YFSETQ. The DNA for the CDR3 is TGCGCCAGCAGCGTTGGGACTGGATACAATGAGCAGTTCTTC. Its translation: CASSVGTGYNEQFF. The whole variable domain, filled in from reference TRBV5-1 and TRBJ2-1, reads KAGVTQTPRYLIKTRGQQVTLSCSPISGHRSVSWYQQTPGQGLQFLFEYFSETQRNKGNFPGRFSGRQFSNSRSEMNVSTLELGDSALYLCASSVGTGYNEQFFGPGTRLTVL.

The V call is TRBV7-2, the J call TRBJ2-5; D gene uncertain. Germline V CDR1 and CDR2: SGHTA, FQGNSA. The CDR3 runs to 13 residues. With 1 base removed from V and 11 bases from J, the gap between germline ends came to 14 bases. In nucleotides, the CDR3 is TGTGCCAGCAGCTTAGATGGCCTCAATGAGCAGTACTTC. The encoded protein is CASSLDGLNEQYF.

The rearrangement links TRBV20-1 to TRBJ2-7; D could derive from TRBD1 or TRBD2 (5 bases each). This CDR3 contains 12 residues. Germline values: CDR1 DFQATT, CDR2 SNEGSKA (reference sequence). Trimming cost V 3 bases and J 7 bases, with 13 bases left between them. This CDR3 is CSASPADTEQYF. CDR3 bases: TGCAGTGCTAGTCCAGCGGACACAGAGCAGTACTTC.

The chain combines TRBV4-2 with TRBJ2-2; 7 bases align to TRBD1. The V gene end was trimmed by 2 bases and the J gene end by 1 base; junction bases not matched to a gene: 4. This CDR3 is built from 16 residues. Germline values: CDR1 LGHNA, CDR2 YNFKEQ. The chain's CDR3 is CASSQTGTVNTGELFF. Here the CDR3 DNA reads TGTGCCAGCAGCCAAACCGGGACAGTGAACACCGGGGAGCTGTTTTTT.

This chain uses TRBV20-1 with TRBJ2-4; D uncertain. V gave up 6 bases and J gave up 7 bases, with 13 bases separating them. Germline CDR1 is DFQATT and CDR2 is SNEGSKA (reference sequence). The CDR3 extends over 12 amino acids. CDR3 protein: CSAPNMGNIQYF. The CDR3 DNA follows: TGCAGTGCCCCTAATATGGGGAACATTCAGTACTTC.

The chain is built from TRBV4-1 and TRBJ1-5; weak D call: TRBD1 (6 bases). CDR3 size: 16 residues. The V gene lost 0 bases and the J gene lost 4 bases, with 13 bases spanning the gap. Looked up from germline, CDR1 is MGHRA and CDR2 is YSYEKL. The CDR3 spells CASSQDVGTPNQPQHF. As DNA, the CDR3 is TGCGCCAGCAGCCAAGATGTCGGGACACCAAATCAGCCCCAGCATTTT.

The rearrangement uses TRBV29-1 and TRBJ2-7, with TRBD1 identical over 9 bases. The CDR3 is 14 residues long. Germline CDR1 SQVTM, CDR2 ANQGSEA. J lost 6 bases, V lost 5 bases, and 11 bases had no gene match. CDR3 nucleotides: TGCAGCGTTTCGACCGGGACAGGGTCTGGCGAGCAGTACTTC. This codes for CSVSTGTGSGEQYF.

This clonotype was seen a few times. V gene TRBV7-3 combines with J gene TRBJ2-5, with 12 bases matching TRBD1. The V segment lost 5 bases and the J segment 4 bases; nucleotides outside the gene matches: 8. The length of the CDR3 is 16 residues. Germline-derived CDR1 and CDR2 are SGHTA and FQGTGA. Written as DNA, the CDR3 is TGTGCCAGCAGCCCTAATCCGGGACAGGGGGCAGAGACCCAGTACTTC. It specifies CASSPNPGQGAETQYF.

This chain connects TRBV12-3 or TRBV12-4 to TRBJ1-2; 7 bases match TRBD1. The CDR3 consists of 13 residues. The trim removed 6 bases at V and 3 bases at J, leaving 4 bases unmatched. The CDR3 is CASSTGAYYGYTF. Here the CDR3 DNA reads TGTGCCAGCAGCACAGGGGCCTACTATGGCTACACCTTC.

The chain couples TRBV7-9 to TRBJ2-7, with D possibly being TRBD1 (6 bases). Between the trimmed V and J ends, which lost 5 bases and 0 bases, there was a span of 17 bases. Germline-derived CDR1 and CDR2 are SEHNR and FQNEAQ (reference sequence). This CDR3 has 16 residues. CDR3 sequence: CASSQMILGGSYEQYF. The CDR3 DNA follows: TGTGCCAGCAGCCAAATGATATTAGGGGGCTCCTACGAGCAGTACTTC.

The rearrangement links TRBV7-2 to TRBJ2-3, with D perhaps matching TRBD2 (5 bases). This CDR3 contains 17 residues. V gave up 0 bases and J gave up 2 bases, with 15 bases separating them. The germline gives CDR1 SGHTA, CDR2 FQGNSA. Here the CDR3 reads CASSLAPLGSLTDTQYF. As DNA, the CDR3 is TGTGCCAGCAGCTTAGCCCCACTAGGGTCCCTCACAGATACGCAGTATTTT.

This clonotype came up once. The chain joins TRBV28 to TRBJ2-7; TRBD1 agrees at 8 bases. Germline loops: CDR1 MDHEN, CDR2 SYDVKM. The CDR3 contains 14 residues. The V segment lost 3 bases and the J segment 5 bases; nucleotides outside the gene matches: 6. CDR3 region: CASSFPGDRNEQYF. In nucleotides, the CDR3 is TGTGCCAGCAGTTTTCCAGGGGACAGGAACGAGCAGTACTTC.

This clonotype was recorded only once. The rearrangement joins TRBV27 to TRBJ2-1, with D unresolved. This CDR3 comprises 13 residues. Trimming shortened V by 0 bases and J by 8 bases, and 8 bases separated the two germline ends. Germline assignment: CDR1 MNHEY and CDR2 SMNVEV (reference sequence). CDR3 region: CASSLSGTHEQFF. For the CDR3, the DNA is TGTGCCAGCAGTTTATCGGGAACCCATGAGCAGTTCTTC.

The CDR3 loop reads CASSLAPTLNTEAFF. The CDR3 DNA is TGTGCCAGCAGCTTAGCCCCCACTTTGAACACTGAAGCTTTCTTT. This chain joins TRBV7-2 and TRBJ1-1, with unresolved D. V was trimmed by 0 bases and J by 0 bases, leaving 8 bases between them. The CDR3 has 15 residues. Germline CDR1 reads SGHTA; CDR2 reads FQGNSA.

This chain uses TRBV12-3 or TRBV12-4 with TRBJ2-3, with 9 positions matching TRBD2. The CDR3 has 17 amino acids. Germline trimming cut 5 bases from V and 2 bases from J; bases unmatched to any gene: 11. The CDR3 sequence is CASSLLGLAINTDTQYF. In nucleotides, the CDR3 is TGTGCCAGCAGTCTCCTAGGACTAGCGATTAACACAGATACGCAGTATTTT.

In its sample, this clonotype was seen a few times. The chain links TRBV20-1 to TRBJ2-3; D gene uncertain. The CDR3 contains 13 residues. Germline CDR1 is DFQATT and CDR2 is SNEGSKA (reference sequence). Trimming cost V 4 bases and J 1 base, with 9 bases left between them. The CDR3 bases are TGCAGTGCTAATATCGGAGGCACAGATACGCAGTATTTT. Translation: CSANIGGTDTQYF.

V is TRBV5-1 and J is TRBJ2-3; the D is unclear. Germline CDR1 SGHRS, CDR2 YFSETQ. CDR3 length equals 12 residues. V dropped 0 bases and J dropped 5 bases, with 4 bases sitting between them. The CDR3 here is CASSLEKDTQYF. The CDR3 DNA reads as TGCGCCAGCAGCTTGGAGAAAGATACGCAGTATTTT.

A few counts support this clonotype. V and J are TRBV29-1 and TRBJ2-5; 7 bases agree with TRBD2. The CDR3 loop spans 13 amino acids. CDR1 is SQVTM and CDR2 is ANQGSEA in the germline V gene. The V segment lost 7 bases and the J segment 11 bases; nucleotides outside the gene matches: 16. As DNA, the CDR3 is TGCAGCGGCGTACCGGTTGGGACGCGGGAGCAGTACTTC. Residues: CSGVPVGTREQYF.

The CDR3 nucleotides read TGTGCCAGCTCACCACTCAGCGGGGGGAAAGAGACCCAGTACTTC. Translated: CASSPLSGGKETQYF. The chain carries TRBV18 and TRBJ2-5; 9 bases fit TRBD2. The germline gives CDR1 KGHSH, CDR2 LQKENI. The CDR3 has 15 residues. Losses at the gene ends were 1 base for V and 3 bases for J; bases not matched to a gene: 3.